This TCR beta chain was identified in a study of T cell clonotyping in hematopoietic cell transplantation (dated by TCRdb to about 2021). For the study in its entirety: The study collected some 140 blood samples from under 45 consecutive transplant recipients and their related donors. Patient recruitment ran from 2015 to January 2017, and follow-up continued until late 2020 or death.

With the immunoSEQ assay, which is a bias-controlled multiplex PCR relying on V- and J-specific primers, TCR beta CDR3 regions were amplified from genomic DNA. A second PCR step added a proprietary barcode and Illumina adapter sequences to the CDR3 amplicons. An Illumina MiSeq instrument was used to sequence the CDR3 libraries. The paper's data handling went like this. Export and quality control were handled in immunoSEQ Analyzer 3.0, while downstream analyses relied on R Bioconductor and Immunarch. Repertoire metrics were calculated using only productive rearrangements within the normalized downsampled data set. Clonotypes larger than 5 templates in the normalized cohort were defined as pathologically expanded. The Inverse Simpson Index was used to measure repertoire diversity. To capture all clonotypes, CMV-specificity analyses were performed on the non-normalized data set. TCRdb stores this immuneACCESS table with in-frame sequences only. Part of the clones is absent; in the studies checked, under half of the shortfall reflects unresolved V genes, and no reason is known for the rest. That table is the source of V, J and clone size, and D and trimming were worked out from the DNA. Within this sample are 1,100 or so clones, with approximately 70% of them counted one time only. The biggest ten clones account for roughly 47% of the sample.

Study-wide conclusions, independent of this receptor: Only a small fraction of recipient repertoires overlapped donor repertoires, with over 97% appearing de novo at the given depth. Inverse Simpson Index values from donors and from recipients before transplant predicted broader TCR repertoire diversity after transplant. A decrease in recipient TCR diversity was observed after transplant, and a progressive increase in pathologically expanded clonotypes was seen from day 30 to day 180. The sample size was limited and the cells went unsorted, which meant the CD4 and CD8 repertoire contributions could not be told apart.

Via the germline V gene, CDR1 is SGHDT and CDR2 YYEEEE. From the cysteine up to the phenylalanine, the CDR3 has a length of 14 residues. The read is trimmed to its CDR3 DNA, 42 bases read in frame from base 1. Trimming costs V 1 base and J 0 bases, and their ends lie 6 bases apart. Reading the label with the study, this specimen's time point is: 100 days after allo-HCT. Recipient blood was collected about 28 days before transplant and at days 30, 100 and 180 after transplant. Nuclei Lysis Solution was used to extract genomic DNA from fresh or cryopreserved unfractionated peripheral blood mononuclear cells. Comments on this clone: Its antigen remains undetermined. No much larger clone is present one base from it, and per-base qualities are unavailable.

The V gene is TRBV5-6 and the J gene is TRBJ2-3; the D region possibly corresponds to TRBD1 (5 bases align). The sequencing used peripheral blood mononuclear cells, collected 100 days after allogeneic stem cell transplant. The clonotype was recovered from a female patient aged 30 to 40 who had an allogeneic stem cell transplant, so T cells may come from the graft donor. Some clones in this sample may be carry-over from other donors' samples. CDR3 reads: CASSLRGSTDTQYF. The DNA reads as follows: TGTGCCAGCAGCTTGAGGGGAAGCACAGATACGCAGTATTTT.